The present T cell receptor (beta chain) was sequenced within a study of early T cells in non-severe SARS-CoV-2 infection (dated by TCRdb to about 2021). Regarding the complete study: Bulk RNA from unsorted whole blood was used for TCR sequencing, so alpha and beta chains could not be paired. Results the study describes overall, beyond this receptor: VDJdb matching was skewed toward anti-spike CD8 responses, so virus-specific expansions were likely underestimated and private and CD4 specificities were missed.

Set within a cohort of healthcare workers in London, UK, this nested case-control study involved weekly PCR testing of nasopharyngeal swabs along with blood sampling. Healthcare workers were recruited between 23 and 31 March 2020, during the week of the UK lockdown, and were followed weekly for up to about 16 weeks. Many counts were recorded for this clonotype. Its antigen is still unknown. No much larger clone is present one base from it, and per-base qualities are unavailable. The library was obtained by 5' RACE. The reads were generated on a NextSeq 500. Unique molecular identifiers were attached to individual cDNA molecules in the TCR library protocol so that sequencing error and PCR bias could be corrected. Sequencing covered both TCR alpha and beta chains, and within each sample the abundances of alpha and beta sequences were tightly co-correlated. For the original study's pipeline: Decombinator V4 was used to perform V gene, J gene and CDR3 annotation of TCR sequences. Expanded TCRs were defined as changing significantly between any two time points under a Poisson model with p below 0.0001. TCR abundances were normalised to the total number of TCRs sequenced per sample and were expressed as counts per million. MAIT TCRs were defined by TRAV1-2 paired with TRAJ12, TRAJ20 or TRAJ33, and iNKT TCRs by TRAV10 paired with TRAJ18. VDJdb, accessed on 1 November 2021, was searched for TCRs annotated for CMV, EBV and SARS-CoV-2, and TCRs annotated for more than one antigen were excluded. TCRdb's own reprocessing of the public reads used fastp at Q25 and MiXCR and kept productive beta chains. Identical CDR3 proteins give one entry, which carries the most common genes and DNA. None of the V and J calls come from the authors' own analysis; TCRdb made them. The sample contains roughly 65,000 distinct CDR3 sequences, 12% of them found a single time. The ten most abundant clones make up around 1.8% of the sample.

V loses 5 bases at its end and J loses 4 bases; junction bases beyond the gene matches: 21. CDR1 and CDR2, per the germline V gene (reference sequence), are DFQATT and SNEGSKA. Taken from cysteine to phenylalanine, the CDR3 has 18 residues. Only the CDR3 region is kept as DNA, spanning 54 bases read in frame from base 1. Sequencing used whole blood. The clonotype was recovered from an adult who was a healthcare worker with PCR-confirmed SARS-CoV-2 infection or an uninfected control (not recorded which). The chain uses TRBV20-1 and TRBJ1-2; TRBD1 aligns with 8 central bases. The DNA sequence is given as TGCAGTGCTGCTGGGCGCGGGACAGGTGATCCGTACTTCTATGGCTACACCTTC. It specifies CSAAGRGTGDPYFYGYTF.